What follows are 30 T cell receptor beta chains derived from one specimen sequenced in a study of breast tumors, draining lymph nodes, adjacent tissues. MiXCR, run by TCRdb on the multiplex PCR reads, gives a single entry per CDR3 protein. Of approximately 150,000 distinct CDR3 sequences in the sample, 32% are singletons; the top ten hold 2% to 2.5%. The lymph nodes were axillary draining lymph nodes from breast cancer patients. Sequenced sample: axillary lymph node tissue. These TCRs come from a female donor with breast cancer. Some clones in this sample may be carry-over from other donors' samples.

This clonotype appeared a few times. V and J are TRBV12-3 or TRBV12-4 and TRBJ1-1; D is unclear. V lost 6 bases to trimming and J lost 1 base, with 9 bases between them. The CDR3 is 13 residues long. Here the CDR3 reads CASSRGQNTEAFF. CDR3 coding DNA: TGTGCCAGCAGCCGGGGTCAGAACACTGAAGCTTTCTTT.

For this clonotype: This is likely a read error, given that the CDR3 carries no conserved phenylalanine or tryptophan at its end. V usage is TRBV5-1 and J usage is TRBJ2-1; 13 bases are a match to TRBD2. Germline V CDR1 and CDR2: SGHRS, YFSETQ. V shed 0 bases, J shed 10 bases, and the junction held 4 bases outside the gene matches. The CDR3 length is 15 residues. The CDR3 here is CASSLELAGGQEQFL. The CDR3 DNA is TGCGCCAGCAGCTTGGAACTAGCGGGGGGGCAGGAGCAGTTCCTC.

At least ten counts were recorded for this clonotype. The V gene is TRBV20-1, the J gene TRBJ2-7; 8 nucleotides match TRBD1. V gave up 6 bases and J gave up 0 bases; unmatched junction bases: 7. CDR3 size: 14 residues. Germline CDR1 reads DFQATT; CDR2 reads SNEGSKA (reference sequence). CDR3 amino acids: CSAPTDRASYEQYF. The DNA for the CDR3 is TGCAGTGCCCCAACGGACAGGGCCTCCTACGAGCAGTACTTC.

This clonotype has more than one count but fewer than ten. This rearrangement joins TRBV4-3 to TRBJ2-1; 10 positions match TRBD2. The germline V gene has CDR1 LGHNA and CDR2 YSLEER. With V trimmed by 4 bases and J by 6 bases, 6 bases remained unmatched. This CDR3 is 15 amino acids long. The CDR3 reads CASSPTSGAFNEQFF. For the CDR3, the DNA is TGCGCCAGCAGCCCCACTAGCGGGGCTTTCAATGAGCAGTTCTTC.

This clonotype was picked up many times. The V call is TRBV5-8, the J call TRBJ1-6; 7 nucleotides align to TRBD1. The germline V gene has CDR1 SGHTS and CDR2 YDEGEE. After removal of 4 bases from V and 9 bases from J, the junction contained 10 bases not matched to a gene. The CDR3 length is 15 residues. The CDR3 nucleotides read TGTGCCAGCAGCGCGACCGGGACAGTTGTTTCACCCCTCCACTTT. Residues: CASSATGTVVSPLHF.

This clonotype was recorded many times. The chain is built from TRBV3-1 and TRBJ2-3; TRBD2 aligns across 11 bases. The CDR3 totals 16 residues. Trimming took 6 bases from V and 1 from J; bases not matched to a gene: 6. Looked up from germline, CDR1 is LGHDT and CDR2 is YNNKEL (reference sequence). Here the CDR3 reads CASSRLLAGGTDTQYF. Here the CDR3 DNA reads TGTGCCAGCAGTCGATTACTAGCGGGGGGCACAGATACGCAGTATTTT.

V is TRBV11-3 and J is TRBJ1-1, with D unresolved. Trimming took 2 bases from V and 4 from J, leaving 8 bases between them. This CDR3 is 13 amino acids long. Germline values: CDR1 SGHNT, CDR2 YENEEA. CDR3 residues: CASSLQLSTEAFF. CDR3 DNA: TGTGCCAGCAGCTTACAGTTGAGCACTGAAGCTTTCTTT.

A remark on this clonotype: No conserved phenylalanine or tryptophan ends this CDR3, so it is likely a read error. The V and J genes are TRBV11-2 and TRBJ1-2; 9 nucleotides match TRBD1. The V gene end was trimmed by 5 bases and the J gene end by 8 bases; junction bases not matched to a gene: 12. The CDR3 extends over 15 amino acids. Germline V CDR1 and CDR2: SGHAT, FQNNGV. CDR3 sequence (DNA): TGTGCCAGCAGCACCCGGACAGGGGCCGTTGGAGGCTACACCCTC. Its protein product is CASSTRTGAVGGYTL.

This clonotype was observed many times. V usage is TRBV6-1 and J usage is TRBJ1-5, with 8 bases lining up with TRBD1. CDR1 and CDR2 from the germline V gene are MNHNS and SASEGT. The CDR3 contains 14 residues. J lost 4 bases, V lost 4 bases, and 3 bases had no gene match. CDR3 amino acids: CASSVTGGNQPQHF. The CDR3 coding sequence is TGTGCCAGCAGTGTAACAGGGGGAAATCAGCCCCAGCATTTT.

This clonotype came up many times. The chain is built from TRBV30 and TRBJ1-3, with unresolved D. V lost 3 bases and J 2 bases, leaving 17 bases between the germline ends. The CDR3 loop spans 16 amino acids. Germline V gene data show CDR1 as GTSNPN and CDR2 as SVGIG (reference sequence). The CDR3 loop is CAWRIGVVRAGNTIYF. In DNA form, the CDR3 reads TGTGCCTGGAGGATCGGGGTGGTGAGGGCTGGAAACACCATATATTTT.

The chain links TRBV15 to TRBJ1-3; weak D call: TRBD1 (6 bases). CDR3 length: 16 residues. V was clipped by 3 bases and J by 2 bases, with 14 bases between them. CDR1 LNHNV and CDR2 YYDKDF come from the germline V gene (reference sequence). CDR3 DNA: TGTGCCACCAGCAGCCAAGCTCCAGGGGCTGGAAACACCATATATTTT. The encoded protein is CATSSQAPGAGNTIYF. Full variable domain (missing parts from reference TRBV15 and TRBJ1-3): DAMVIQNPRYQVTQFGKPVTLSCSQTLNHNVMYWYQQKSSQAPKLLFHYYDKDFNNEADTPDNFQSRRPNTSFCFLDIRSPGLGDTAMYLCATSSQAPGAGNTIYFGEGSWLTVV.

This clonotype was observed once. The CDR3 region has the DNA TGTGCCAGCAGCGTCGGGACAGCAAACAATGAGCAGTTCTTC. Encoded protein: CASSVGTANNEQFF. V and J are TRBV7-4 and TRBJ2-1, with 7 bases fitting TRBD1. The J segment lost 5 bases and the V segment lost 5 bases, leaving 6 bases of the junction unmatched. Germline CDR1 is SGHVT and CDR2 is SQSDAQ. The CDR3 is 14 amino acids. The full variable domain, with the rest looked up from reference TRBV7-4 and TRBJ2-1, is GAGVSQSPRYKVAKRGRDVALRCDSISGHVTLYWYRQTLGQGSEVLTYSQSDAQRDKSGRPSGRFSAERPERSVSTLKIQRTEQGDSAVYLCASSVGTANNEQFFGPGTRLTVL.

This clonotype has ten or more counts. V and J are TRBV5-8 and TRBJ1-2; 7 bases line up with TRBD1. The V segment lost 4 bases and the J segment 3 bases; nucleotides outside the gene matches: 6. Germline lookup yields CDR1 SGHTS and CDR2 YDEGEE. The CDR3 length is 14 residues. The CDR3 bases are TGTGCCAGCAGCGATTTACAGGGGTACTATGGCTACACCTTC. The encoded protein is CASSDLQGYYGYTF.

V gene TRBV13 combines with J gene TRBJ2-7; 8 bases are a match to TRBD2. The V gene's germline CDR1 is PRHDT and CDR2 FYEKMQ (reference sequence). Losses at the gene ends were 2 bases for V and 4 bases for J; bases not matched to a gene: 4. CDR3 size: 14 residues. In DNA, the CDR3 is TGTGCCAGCAGCTTACTACGGGGGGGGTACGAGCAGTACGTC. This gives the protein CASSLLRGGYEQYV.

This clonotype was seen repeatedly, ten times or more. This rearrangement joins TRBV18 to TRBJ2-3; 8 positions agree with TRBD1. Germline CDR1 is KGHSH and CDR2 is LQKENI. The CDR3 runs 15 residues. With V trimmed by 1 base and J by 6 bases, 6 bases remained unmatched. The CDR3 DNA reads TGTGCCAGCTCACCACTTCAGGGGGCAGGGGATACGCAGTATTTT. Protein: CASSPLQGAGDTQYF.

This clonotype has at least ten counts. The gene calls are TRBV7-2 and TRBJ2-4; D unresolved. The CDR3 covers 12 residues. Trimming stripped 5 bases from V and 5 bases from J, with 7 bases between. Germline-derived CDR1 and CDR2 are SGHTA and FQGNSA. CDR3 loop: CASSPSENIQYF. The CDR3 region has the DNA TGTGCCAGCAGCCCCTCGGAAAACATTCAGTACTTC.

Details on this clonotype: A much larger clone lies one base from this, so it may be a read error. The chain uses TRBV7-3 and TRBJ1-2, with TRBD1 as a possible D gene (6 bases). This CDR3 has 15 amino acids. Per the germline V gene, CDR1 is SGHTA and CDR2 is FQGTGA. The DNA of the CDR3 is TGTGCCAGCAGCTCCGGGGGGGGGGGCGTTTATGGCCACACCTTC. This translates into CASSSGGGGVYGHTF.

In this sample, this clonotype turned up once. The CDR3 carries no conserved terminal phenylalanine or tryptophan, so it likely arises from a read error. The chain employs TRBV6-2 or TRBV6-3 and TRBJ2-2; 11 bases map to TRBD2. The V gene's germline CDR1 is MNHEY and CDR2 SVGEGT. The CDR3 is made up of 19 amino acids. Trimming removed 8 bases from V and 5 bases from J; junction bases left unmatched: 19. CDR3 in amino acids: CASRTPRLAGGRRTGELFC. The CDR3 nucleotides read TGTGCCAGCCGCACCCCCCGGCTAGCGGGGGGCCGGAGGACCGGGGAGCTGTTTTGT.

The genes are TRBV19 and TRBJ2-2; 7 bases are shared with TRBD1. Germline CDR1 and CDR2: LNHDA and SQIVND (reference sequence). V lost 1 base and J lost 6; bases outside the gene matches: 14. The CDR3 consists of 18 residues. CDR3 DNA: TGTGCCAGTAGTATAGTGAGGGCGGACAGGCGGTTATCCGGGGAGCTGTTTTTT. Protein: CASSIVRADRRLSGELFF.

The CDR3 region is CASSLKGASGELFF. CDR3 in DNA: TGTGCCAGCAGCTTAAAGGGGGCGTCCGGGGAGCTGTTTTTT. This chain uses TRBV7-2 with TRBJ2-2; 7 positions agree with TRBD1. The CDR3 is 14 amino acids. CDR1 is SGHTA and CDR2 is FQGNSA in the germline V gene. J lost 6 bases, V lost 2 bases, and 3 bases had no gene match. The complete variable domain, with remaining parts taken from reference TRBV7-2 and TRBJ2-2, reads GAGVSQSPSNKVTEKGKDVELRCDPISGHTALYWYRQSLGQGLEFLIYFQGNSAPDKSGLPSDRFSAERTGGSVSTLTIQRTQQEDSAVYLCASSLKGASGELFFGEGSRLTVL.

This clonotype has a count of ten or more. The chain has TRBV5-6 and TRBJ1-6, with a tentative D call TRBD1 (6 bases). The CDR3 covers 15 residues. The germline CDR1 and CDR2 sequences are SGHDT and YYEEEE. V was trimmed by 4 bases and J by 9 bases, leaving 17 bases between them. CDR3 in DNA: TGTGCCAGCAGCCAGGGTCCAGGGGCTGGTTCACCCCTCCACTTT. This gives the protein CASSQGPGAGSPLHF.

The J gene is TRBJ1-2, the V gene TRBV29-1, with 9 bases matching TRBD1. The CDR3 is made up of 15 amino acids. V gave up 5 bases and J gave up 5 bases; unmatched junction bases: 12. Germline V gene lookup returns CDR1 SQVTM and CDR2 ANQGSEA. The CDR3 loop reads CSVLLQGAKGYGYTF. The CDR3 bases are TGCAGCGTTCTACTACAGGGGGCAAAAGGTTATGGCTACACCTTC.

This clonotype has ten or more counts. This chain uses TRBV18 with TRBJ2-7; D perhaps matches TRBD1 (6 bases). V gave up 2 bases and J gave up 6 bases, with 8 bases separating them. The CDR3 has 12 amino acids. CDR1 and CDR2 from the germline V gene are KGHSH and LQKENI. The CDR3 nucleotides are TGTGCCAGCTCACCAACGACAGGCGAGCAGTACGTC. Protein: CASSPTTGEQYV.

At least ten counts were recorded for this clonotype. This chain joins TRBV20-1 and TRBJ1-2; D is ambiguous. Germline CDR1 DFQATT, CDR2 SNEGSKA (reference sequence). This CDR3 has 10 amino acids. V dropped 6 bases and J dropped 3 bases, with 5 bases sitting between them. The chain's CDR3 is CSADHYGYTF. CDR3 DNA: TGCAGTGCCGACCACTATGGCTACACCTTC.

J is TRBJ2-3 and V is TRBV12-3 or TRBV12-4, with D maybe TRBD2 (9 bases). V was cut by 6 bases and J by 6 bases, with 22 bases left in between. The CDR3 totals 16 residues. The CDR3 nucleotides read TGTGCCAGCAGCCCTCAGGGGGCGGGGGGGCACGATACGCAGTATTTT. This translates into CASSPQGAGGHDTQYF.

This clonotype has a count of ten or more. The chain joins TRBV7-3 to TRBJ2-5, with 10 bases identical to TRBD2. The junction had 5 bases not matched to a gene; V was cut back by 0 bases and J by 7 bases. Looked up from germline, CDR1 is SGHTA and CDR2 is FQGTGA. This CDR3 has 15 amino acids. The CDR3 reads CASSLTLAGASTQYF. Here the CDR3 DNA reads TGTGCCAGCAGCTTAACTCTAGCGGGGGCATCGACCCAGTACTTC.

This clonotype has ten or more counts. The rearrangement uses TRBV11-2 and TRBJ2-1; 7 nucleotides line up with TRBD2. The junction had 9 bases not matched to a gene; V was cut back by 1 base and J by 15 bases. CDR1 SGHAT and CDR2 FQNNGV come from the germline V gene. The CDR3 loop spans 13 amino acids. This CDR3 is CASSLASGDVTFF. Here the CDR3 DNA reads TGTGCCAGCAGCTTAGCGAGCGGGGACGTGACGTTCTTC.

Many counts were recorded for this clonotype. The V call is TRBV5-1, the J call TRBJ2-3, with D perhaps TRBD2 (7 bases). V gave up 3 bases and J gave up 0 bases, with 14 bases separating them. Germline-derived CDR1 and CDR2 are SGHRS and YFSETQ. The CDR3 has 16 residues. For the CDR3, the DNA is TGCGCCAGCAGCTGGGGGCGGGGGACCAGCACAGATACGCAGTATTTT. Residues: CASSWGRGTSTDTQYF.

This clonotype was picked up many times. The chain has TRBV20-1 and TRBJ2-7, with D perhaps matching TRBD1 or TRBD2 (5 bases each). Germline V gives CDR1 DFQATT, CDR2 SNEGSKA (reference sequence). The CDR3 is 15 residues long. With 4 bases removed from V and 4 bases from J, the gap between germline ends came to 20 bases. The CDR3 reads CSAKAGTPKGYEQYF. CDR3 nucleotide sequence: TGCAGTGCTAAAGCCGGGACCCCAAAGGGGTACGAGCAGTACTTC.

At least ten counts were recorded for this clonotype. The V gene is TRBV6-5, the J gene TRBJ1-5; tentative D call: TRBD1 (6 bases). Germline assignment: CDR1 MNHEY and CDR2 SVGAGI. Trimming left V 5 bases short and J 6 bases short, with 11 bases between. The CDR3 has 13 residues. In DNA form, the CDR3 reads TGTGCCAGCAGTAACAGGGTATTTCAGCCCCAGCATTTT. Translating gives CASSNRVFQPQHF.